The rows below give T cell receptor beta chains drawn from one sample of a study of shared clonotypes between healthy human individuals. Assay used: immunoSEQ multiplex PCR; TCRdb lists only in-frame clones, some missing. The sample records 150,000 to 200,000 clones, about 66% being singletons. Sequenced: memory CD4+ T cells sorted from blood. Receptors were obtained from a man aged 25-45 years in good health. The CDR3 runs from the conserved cysteine through the conserved F or W. Fields, in order: clone size, V gene, D gene, J gene, CDR3 DNA, CDR3 protein. A D gene is named only where the DNA matches it firmly. Clone size is given for some rows only: seen once, a few or many times, or a class if the clone is expanded.

-	TRBV2	-	TRBJ2-3	TGTGCCAGCAGAGGGGGGGTCCGTACAGATACGCAGTATTTT	CASRGGVRTDTQYF
once	TRBV5-1	-	TRBJ1-1	TGCGCCAGCAGCTCAGGGCCCCCCCGGAACACTGAAGCTTTCTTT	CASSSGPPRNTEAFF
-	TRBV7-2	-	TRBJ2-7	TGTGCCAGCAGCCGAACCTACGAGCAGTACTTC	CASSRTYEQYF
-	TRBV13	-	TRBJ2-3	TGTGCCAGCAGCTTATGGCAGGGGAAAGATACGCAGTATTTT	CASSLWQGKDTQYF
-	TRBV5-1	TRBD2	TRBJ2-1	TGCGCCAGCAGCCCGGGCCTAGCGGGAGCGTACAATGAGCAGTTCTTC	CASSPGLAGAYNEQFF
-	TRBV11-2	TRBD2	TRBJ2-5	TGTGCCAGCAGCGGTAGCGGGAGCCGACAAGAGACCCAGTACTTC	CASSGSGSRQETQYF
-	TRBV6-1	-	TRBJ2-5	TGTGCCAGCAGTCTTGGCCGGACAGCCCAAGAGACCCAGTACTTC	CASSLGRTAQETQYF
-	TRBV10-3	TRBD2	TRBJ2-5	TGTGCCATCAGTGAGTCGACCCTAGCGGGAGGGAGACAAGAGACCCAGTACTTC	CAISESTLAGGRQETQYF
-	TRBV11-1	-	TRBJ2-5	TGTGCCAGCAGCTTTGGCTCCATGGAGACCCAGTACTTC	CASSFGSMETQYF
-	TRBV11-2	TRBD1	TRBJ2-7	TGTGCCAGCAGCTTACAGGGGAACAGGGGGCGCGTAGAGCAGTACTTC	CASSLQGNRGRVEQYF
-	TRBV27	-	TRBJ2-3	TGTGCCAGCAGTCCGAAACCAGATACGCAGTATTTT	CASSPKPDTQYF
-	TRBV28	TRBD2	TRBJ2-7	TGTGCCAGCAGTTTGGGGACTACCTACTACGAGCAGTACTTC	CASSLGTTYYEQYF
-	TRBV11-2	TRBD2	TRBJ2-1	TGTGCCAGCAGCTTAGGTTGGGTGACTAGCGGGAAGTTCTTC	CASSLGWVTSGKFF
-	TRBV19	-	TRBJ1-2	TGTGCCACCGCCATAGGTTATGGCTACACCTTC	CATAIGYGYTF
few	TRBV5-4	-	TRBJ2-7	TGTGCCAGCAGCTTGGGGGCAGGGGAGGTAGAGCAGTACTTC	CASSLGAGEVEQYF
-	TRBV30	TRBD1	TRBJ2-5	TGTGCCTGGACAGGGGGCTTGGAGACCCAGTACTTC	CAWTGGLETQYF
-	TRBV27	-	TRBJ2-1	TGTGCCAGCAGTTTATTACTCCCCGGAAATGAGCAGTTCTTC	CASSLLLPGNEQFF
-	TRBV14	-	TRBJ2-3	TGTGCCAGCAGCTTGTCCGGGACAGATACGCAGTATTTT	CASSLSGTDTQYF
few	TRBV2	-	TRBJ1-1	TGTGCCAGCAGTAGCCTGCAGCCGAACACTGAAGCTTTCTTT	CASSSLQPNTEAFF
-	TRBV2	TRBD2	TRBJ2-7	TGTGCCAGCACGGGGACCCGGACTAGCGCCTACGAGCAGTACTTC	CASTGTRTSAYEQYF
-	TRBV5-1	TRBD1	TRBJ1-1	TGCGCCAGCAGCTTGACAGGGGCCCGAGCCGATATCATGAACACTGAAGCTTTCTTT	CASSLTGARADIMNTEAFF
few	TRBV7-9	TRBD1	TRBJ2-2	TGTGCCAGCAGCCGCTCCATGACAGGGCCCGGGGAGCTGTTTTTT	CASSRSMTGPGELFF
-	TRBV30	TRBD1	TRBJ2-6	TGTGCCTGGAGTGCAGGGGGCACTGGGGCCAACGTCCTGACTTTC	CAWSAGGTGANVLTF
-	TRBV6-1	-	TRBJ2-7	TGTGCCAGCAGTGAGGGTACCCCCTACGAGCAGTACTTC	CASSEGTPYEQYF
-	TRBV19	-	TRBJ2-5	TGTGCCAGTAGTCGGGGATCGGGACTGAGGATGGAGACCCAGTACTTC	CASSRGSGLRMETQYF
-	TRBV10-3	TRBD2	TRBJ2-3	TGTGCCATCAGTGGGCGGGAGAGCACAGATACGCAGTATTTT	CAISGRESTDTQYF
-	TRBV20-1	-	TRBJ2-7	TGCAGTGCACGCGACGGGTACGAGCAGTACTTC	CSARDGYEQYF